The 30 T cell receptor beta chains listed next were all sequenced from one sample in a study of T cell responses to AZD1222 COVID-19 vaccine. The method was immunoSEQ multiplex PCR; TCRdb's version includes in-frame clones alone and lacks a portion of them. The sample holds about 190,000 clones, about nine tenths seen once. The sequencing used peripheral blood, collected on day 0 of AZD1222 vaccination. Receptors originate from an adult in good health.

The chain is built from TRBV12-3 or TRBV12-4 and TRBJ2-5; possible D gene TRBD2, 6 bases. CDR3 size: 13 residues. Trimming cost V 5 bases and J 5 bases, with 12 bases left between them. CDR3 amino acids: CASSVTGVETQYF. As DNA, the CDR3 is TGTGCCAGCAGTGTGACGGGGGTTGAGACCCAGTACTTC.

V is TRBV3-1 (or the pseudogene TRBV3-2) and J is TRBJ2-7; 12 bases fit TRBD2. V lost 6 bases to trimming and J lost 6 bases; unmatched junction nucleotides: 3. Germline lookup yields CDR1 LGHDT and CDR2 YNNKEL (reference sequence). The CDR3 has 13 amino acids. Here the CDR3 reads CASRLAGGREQYF. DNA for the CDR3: TGTGCCAGCAGACTAGCGGGAGGACGCGAGCAGTACTTC.

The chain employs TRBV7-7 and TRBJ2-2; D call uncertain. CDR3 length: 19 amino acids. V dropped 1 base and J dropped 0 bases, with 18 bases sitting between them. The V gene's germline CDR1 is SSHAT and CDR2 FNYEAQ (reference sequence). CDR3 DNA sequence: TGTGCCAGCAGCTTAGTCCCCCCCTGGGATGGAGCGAACACCGGGGAGCTGTTTTTT. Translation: CASSLVPPWDGANTGELFF.

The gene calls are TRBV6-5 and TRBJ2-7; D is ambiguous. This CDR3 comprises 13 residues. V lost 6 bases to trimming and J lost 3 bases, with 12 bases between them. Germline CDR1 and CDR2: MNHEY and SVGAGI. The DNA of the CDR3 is TGTGCCAGCAGGACCCGATGGGGCTACGAGCAGTACTTC. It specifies CASRTRWGYEQYF.

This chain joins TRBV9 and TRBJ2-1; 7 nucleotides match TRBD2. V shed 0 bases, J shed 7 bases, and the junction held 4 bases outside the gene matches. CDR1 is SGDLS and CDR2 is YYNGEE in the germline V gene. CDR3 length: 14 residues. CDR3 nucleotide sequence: TGTGCCAGCAGCGTAGGGGGAGGGGAGAATGAGCAGTTCTTC. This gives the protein CASSVGGGENEQFF.

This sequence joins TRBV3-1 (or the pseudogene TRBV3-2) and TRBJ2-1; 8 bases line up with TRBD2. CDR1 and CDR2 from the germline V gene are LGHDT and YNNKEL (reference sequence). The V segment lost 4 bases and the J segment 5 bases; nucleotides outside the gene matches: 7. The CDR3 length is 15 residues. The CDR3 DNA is TGTGCCAGCAGCCCGATAGCGGGACGTGACAATGAGCAGTTCTTC. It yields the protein CASSPIAGRDNEQFF.

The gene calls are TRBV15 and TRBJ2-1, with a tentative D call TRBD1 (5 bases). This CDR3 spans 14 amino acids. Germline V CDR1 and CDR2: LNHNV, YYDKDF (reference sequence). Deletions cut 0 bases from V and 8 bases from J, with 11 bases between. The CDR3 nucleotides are TGTGCCACCAGCAGAGATCAGGGCGACGATGAGCAGTTCTTC. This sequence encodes CATSRDQGDDEQFF.

The CDR3 sequence: CASSEGGQGGNQPQHF. The CDR3 coding sequence is TGTGCCAGCAGTGAAGGAGGGCAGGGCGGCAATCAGCCCCAGCATTTT. The V gene is TRBV2, the J gene TRBJ1-5, with D maybe TRBD1 (5 bases). The CDR3 totals 16 residues. CDR1 is SNHLY, CDR2 FYNNEI, per germline. Trimming cost V 1 base and J 2 bases, with 12 bases left between them.

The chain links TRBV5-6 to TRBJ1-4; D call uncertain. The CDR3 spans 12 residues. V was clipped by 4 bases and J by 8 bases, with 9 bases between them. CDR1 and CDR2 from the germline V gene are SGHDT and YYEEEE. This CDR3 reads CASSRRQEKLFF. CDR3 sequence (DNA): TGTGCCAGCAGCCGGAGGCAGGAAAAACTGTTTTTT. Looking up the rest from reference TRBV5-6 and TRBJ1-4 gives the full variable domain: DAGVTQSPTHLIKTRGQQVTLRCSPKSGHDTVSWYQQALGQGPQFIFQYYEEEERQRGNFPDRFSGHQFPNYSSELNVNALLLGDSALYLCASSRRQEKLFFGSGTQLSVL.

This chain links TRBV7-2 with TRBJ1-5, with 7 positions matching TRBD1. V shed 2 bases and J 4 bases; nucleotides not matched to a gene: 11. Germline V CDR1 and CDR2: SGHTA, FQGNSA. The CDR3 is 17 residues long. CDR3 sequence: CASSLRDTGTENQPQHF. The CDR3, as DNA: TGTGCCAGCAGCTTAAGGGATACCGGGACAGAGAATCAGCCCCAGCATTTT. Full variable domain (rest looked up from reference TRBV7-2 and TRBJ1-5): GAGVSQSPSNKVTEKGKDVELRCDPISGHTALYWYRQSLGQGLEFLIYFQGNSAPDKSGLPSDRFSAERTGGSVSTLTIQRTQQEDSAVYLCASSLRDTGTENQPQHFGDGTRLSIL.

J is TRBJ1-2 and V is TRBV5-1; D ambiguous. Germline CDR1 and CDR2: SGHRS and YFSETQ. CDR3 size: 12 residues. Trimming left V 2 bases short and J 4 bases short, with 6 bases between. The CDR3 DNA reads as TGCGCCAGCAGCTTAGACACCTATGGCTACACCTTC. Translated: CASSLDTYGYTF.

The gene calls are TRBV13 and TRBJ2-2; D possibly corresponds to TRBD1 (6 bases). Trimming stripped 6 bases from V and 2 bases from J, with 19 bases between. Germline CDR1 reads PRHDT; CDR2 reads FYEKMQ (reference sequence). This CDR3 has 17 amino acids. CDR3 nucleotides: TGTGCCAGCAGTCCACAGTCCAACAGGGATAACACCGGGGAGCTGTTTTTT. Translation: CASSPQSNRDNTGELFF.

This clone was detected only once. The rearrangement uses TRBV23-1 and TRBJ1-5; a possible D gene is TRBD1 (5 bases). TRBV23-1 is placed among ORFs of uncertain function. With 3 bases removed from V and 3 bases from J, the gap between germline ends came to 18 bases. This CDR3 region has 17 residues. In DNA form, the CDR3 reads TGCGCCAGCAGTCAGGGTGCCGGGACCCCATACAATCAGCCCCAGCATTTT. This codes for CASSQGAGTPYNQPQHF.

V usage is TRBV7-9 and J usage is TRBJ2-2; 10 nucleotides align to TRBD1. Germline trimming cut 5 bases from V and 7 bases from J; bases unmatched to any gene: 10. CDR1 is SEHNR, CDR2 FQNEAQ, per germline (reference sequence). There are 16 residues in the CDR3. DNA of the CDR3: TGTGCCAGCAGCCCCTGGGACAGGGGTGAGGGCGGGGAGCTGTTTTTT. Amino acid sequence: CASSPWDRGEGGELFF. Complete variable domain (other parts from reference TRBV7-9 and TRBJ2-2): DTGVSQNPRHKITKRGQNVTFRCDPISEHNRLYWYRQTLGQGPEFLTYFQNEAQLEKSRLLSDRFSAERPKGSFSTLEIQRTEQGDSAMYLCASSPWDRGEGGELFFGEGSRLTVL.

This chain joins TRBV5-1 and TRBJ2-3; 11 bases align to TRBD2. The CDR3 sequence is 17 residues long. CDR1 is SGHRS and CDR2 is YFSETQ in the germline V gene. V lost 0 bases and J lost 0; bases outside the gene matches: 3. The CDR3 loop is CASSLVGTSGSTDTQYF. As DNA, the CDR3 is TGCGCCAGCAGCTTGGTAGGGACTAGCGGAAGCACAGATACGCAGTATTTT.

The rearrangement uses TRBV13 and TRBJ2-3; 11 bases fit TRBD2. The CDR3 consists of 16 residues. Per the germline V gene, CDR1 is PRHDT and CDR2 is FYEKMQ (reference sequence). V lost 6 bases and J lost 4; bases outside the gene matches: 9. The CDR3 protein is CASRPGIAGGPDTQYF. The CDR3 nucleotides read TGTGCCAGCAGACCCGGGATAGCGGGGGGGCCAGATACGCAGTATTTT.

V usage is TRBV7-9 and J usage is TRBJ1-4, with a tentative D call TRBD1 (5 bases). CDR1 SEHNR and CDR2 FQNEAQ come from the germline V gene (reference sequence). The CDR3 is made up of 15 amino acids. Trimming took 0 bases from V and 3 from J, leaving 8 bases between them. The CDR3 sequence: CASSLAQGPNEKLFF. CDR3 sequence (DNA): TGTGCCAGCAGCTTAGCGCAGGGACCTAATGAAAAACTGTTTTTT.

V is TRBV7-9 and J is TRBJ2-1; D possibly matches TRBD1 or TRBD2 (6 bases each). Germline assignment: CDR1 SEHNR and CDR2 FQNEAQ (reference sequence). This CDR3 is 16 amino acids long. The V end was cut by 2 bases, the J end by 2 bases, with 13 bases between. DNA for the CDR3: TGTGCCAGCAGCTTAATTGGCGGGACAACCTACAATGAGCAGTTCTTC. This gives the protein CASSLIGGTTYNEQFF.

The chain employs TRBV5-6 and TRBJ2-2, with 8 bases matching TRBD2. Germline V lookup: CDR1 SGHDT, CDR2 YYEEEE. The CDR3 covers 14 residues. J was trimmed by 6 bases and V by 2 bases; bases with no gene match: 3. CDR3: CASSLAGVSGELFF. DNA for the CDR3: TGTGCCAGCAGCTTAGCGGGAGTGTCCGGGGAGCTGTTTTTT. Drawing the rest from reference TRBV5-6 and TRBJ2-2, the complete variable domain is DAGVTQSPTHLIKTRGQQVTLRCSPKSGHDTVSWYQQALGQGPQFIFQYYEEEERQRGNFPDRFSGHQFPNYSSELNVNALLLGDSALYLCASSLAGVSGELFFGEGSRLTVL.

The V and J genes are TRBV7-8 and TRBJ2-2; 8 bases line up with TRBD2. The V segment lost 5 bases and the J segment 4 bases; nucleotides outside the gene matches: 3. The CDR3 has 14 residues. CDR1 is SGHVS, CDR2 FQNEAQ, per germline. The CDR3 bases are TGTGCCAGCAGCGGTGCGGGGGGCACCGGGGAGCTGTTTTTT. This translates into CASSGAGGTGELFF.

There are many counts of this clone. The CDR3 DNA follows: TGTGCCAGCAGCTTAACGATCAGGGGCACTGAAGCTTTCTTT. The encoded protein is CASSLTIRGTEAFF. The chain has TRBV7-3 and TRBJ1-1; TRBD1 is a possible D gene (6 bases). V dropped 0 bases and J dropped 4 bases, with 9 bases sitting between them. The CDR3 covers 14 residues. Germline CDR1 and CDR2: SGHTA and FQGTGA.

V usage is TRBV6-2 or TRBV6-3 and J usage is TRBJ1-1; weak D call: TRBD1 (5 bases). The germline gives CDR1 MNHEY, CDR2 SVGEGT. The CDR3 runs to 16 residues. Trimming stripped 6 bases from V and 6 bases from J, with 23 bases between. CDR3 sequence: CASSSLGPNRGSEAFF. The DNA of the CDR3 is TGTGCCAGCAGCTCTCTCGGCCCTAATCGGGGCTCTGAAGCTTTCTTT.

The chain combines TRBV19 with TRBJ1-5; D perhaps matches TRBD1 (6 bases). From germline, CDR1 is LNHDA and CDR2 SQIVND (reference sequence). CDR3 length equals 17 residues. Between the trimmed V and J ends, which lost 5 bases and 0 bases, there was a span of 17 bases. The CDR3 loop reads CASSPPREGVSNQPQHF. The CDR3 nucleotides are TGTGCCAGTAGTCCCCCCCGCGAGGGGGTTAGCAATCAGCCCCAGCATTTT.

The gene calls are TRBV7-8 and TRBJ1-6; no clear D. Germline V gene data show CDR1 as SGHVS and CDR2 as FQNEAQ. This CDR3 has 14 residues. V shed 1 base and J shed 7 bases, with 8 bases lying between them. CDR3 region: CASSLDRTNSPLHF. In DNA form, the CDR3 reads TGTGCCAGCAGCTTAGACAGAACCAATTCACCCCTCCACTTT.

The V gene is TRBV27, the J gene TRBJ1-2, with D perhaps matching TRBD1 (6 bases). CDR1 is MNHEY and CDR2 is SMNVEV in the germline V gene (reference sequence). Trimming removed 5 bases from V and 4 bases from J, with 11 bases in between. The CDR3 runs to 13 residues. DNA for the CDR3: TGTGCCAGCAGTCCCGGCAGGGGCTATGGCTACACCTTC. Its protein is CASSPGRGYGYTF.

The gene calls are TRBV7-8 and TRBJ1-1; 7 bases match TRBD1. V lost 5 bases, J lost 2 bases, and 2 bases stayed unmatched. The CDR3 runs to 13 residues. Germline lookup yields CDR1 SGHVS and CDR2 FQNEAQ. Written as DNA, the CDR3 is TGTGCCAGCAGCGGACAGGCTAACACTGAAGCTTTCTTT. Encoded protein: CASSGQANTEAFF.

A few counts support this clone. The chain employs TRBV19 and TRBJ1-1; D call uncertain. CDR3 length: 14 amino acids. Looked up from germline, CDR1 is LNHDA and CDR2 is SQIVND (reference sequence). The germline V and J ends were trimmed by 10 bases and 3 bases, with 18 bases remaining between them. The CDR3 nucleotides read TGTGCCACCGGACCACAGCAGCGGGACACTGAAGCTTTCTTT. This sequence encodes CATGPQQRDTEAFF.

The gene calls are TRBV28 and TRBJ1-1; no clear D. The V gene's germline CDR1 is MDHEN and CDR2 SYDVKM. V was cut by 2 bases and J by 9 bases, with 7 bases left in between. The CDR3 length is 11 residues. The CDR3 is CASSLELKAFF. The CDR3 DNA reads TGTGCCAGCAGTTTAGAGCTCAAAGCTTTCTTT.

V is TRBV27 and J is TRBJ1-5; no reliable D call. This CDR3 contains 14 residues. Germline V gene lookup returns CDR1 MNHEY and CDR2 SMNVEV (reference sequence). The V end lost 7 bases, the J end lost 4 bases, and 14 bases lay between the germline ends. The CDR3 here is CASTPRGNNQPQHF. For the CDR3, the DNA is TGTGCCAGCACTCCCCGAGGAAATAATCAGCCCCAGCATTTT.

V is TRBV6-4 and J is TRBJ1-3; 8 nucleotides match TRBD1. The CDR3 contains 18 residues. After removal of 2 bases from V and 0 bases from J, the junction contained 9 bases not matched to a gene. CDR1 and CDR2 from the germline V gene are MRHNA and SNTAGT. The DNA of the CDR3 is TGTGCCAGCAGTGACCTAACTCGGGACAGGAGCTCTGGAAACACCATATATTTT. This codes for CASSDLTRDRSSGNTIYF.